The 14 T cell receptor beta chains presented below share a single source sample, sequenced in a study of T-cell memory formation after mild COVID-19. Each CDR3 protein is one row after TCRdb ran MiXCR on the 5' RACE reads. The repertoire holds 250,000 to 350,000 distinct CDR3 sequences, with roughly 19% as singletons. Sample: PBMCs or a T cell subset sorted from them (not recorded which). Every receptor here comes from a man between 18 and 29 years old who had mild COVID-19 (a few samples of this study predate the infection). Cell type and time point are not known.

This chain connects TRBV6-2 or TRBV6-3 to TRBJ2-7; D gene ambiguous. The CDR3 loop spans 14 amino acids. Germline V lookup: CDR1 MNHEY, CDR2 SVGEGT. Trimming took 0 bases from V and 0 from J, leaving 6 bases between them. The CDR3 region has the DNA TGTGCCAGCAGTTACTCGCGCGGCTCCTACGAGCAGTACGTC. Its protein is CASSYSRGSYEQYV.

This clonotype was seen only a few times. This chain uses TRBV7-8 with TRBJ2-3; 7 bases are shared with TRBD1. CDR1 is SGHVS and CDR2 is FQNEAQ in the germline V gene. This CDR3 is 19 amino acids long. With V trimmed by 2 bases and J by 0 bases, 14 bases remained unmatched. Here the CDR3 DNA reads TGTGCCAGCAGCTTAATCGATGATGACAGGGCAATGAGCACAGATACGCAGTATTTT. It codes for CASSLIDDDRAMSTDTQYF.

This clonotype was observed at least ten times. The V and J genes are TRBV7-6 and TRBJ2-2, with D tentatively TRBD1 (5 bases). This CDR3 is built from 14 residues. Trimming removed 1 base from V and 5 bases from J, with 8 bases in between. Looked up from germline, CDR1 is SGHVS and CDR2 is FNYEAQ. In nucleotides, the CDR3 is TGTGCCAGCAGCTTAGTTACAGGAACCGGGGAGCTGTTTTTT. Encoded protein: CASSLVTGTGELFF.

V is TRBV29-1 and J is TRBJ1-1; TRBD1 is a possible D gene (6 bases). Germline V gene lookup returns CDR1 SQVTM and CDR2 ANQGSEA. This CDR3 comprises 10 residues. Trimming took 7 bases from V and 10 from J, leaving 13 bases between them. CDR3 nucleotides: TGCAGCGCCTCGAACAGGGTAGCTTTCTTT. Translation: CSASNRVAFF. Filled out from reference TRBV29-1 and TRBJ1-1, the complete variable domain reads SAVISQKPSRDICQRGTSLTIQCQVDSQVTMMFWYRQQPGQSLTLIATANQGSEATYESGFVIDKFPISRPNLTFSTLTVSNMSPEDSSIYLCSASNRVAFFGQGTRLTVV.

The chain's CDR3 is CASSLGAGLMEAFF. CDR3 bases: TGCGCCAGCAGCTTGGGAGCTGGGTTGATGGAAGCTTTCTTT. The chain employs TRBV5-1 and TRBJ1-1; D unclear. This CDR3 is 14 amino acids long. V was shortened by 0 bases and J by 8 bases, with 14 bases between the two germline ends. Germline CDR1 SGHRS, CDR2 YFSETQ.

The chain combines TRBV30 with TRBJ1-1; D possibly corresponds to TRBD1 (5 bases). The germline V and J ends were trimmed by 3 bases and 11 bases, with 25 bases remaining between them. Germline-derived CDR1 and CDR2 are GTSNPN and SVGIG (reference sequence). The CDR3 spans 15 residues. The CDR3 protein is CAWSGAWGGRSPAFF. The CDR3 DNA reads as TGTGCCTGGAGCGGAGCTTGGGGGGGTAGATCCCCGGCTTTCTTT.

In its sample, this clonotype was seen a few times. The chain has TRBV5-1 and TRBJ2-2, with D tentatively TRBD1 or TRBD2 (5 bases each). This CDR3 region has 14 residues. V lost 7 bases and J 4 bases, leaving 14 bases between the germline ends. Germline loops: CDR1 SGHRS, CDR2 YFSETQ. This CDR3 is CASGLLRGTGELFF. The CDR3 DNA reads TGCGCCAGCGGACTCCTTAGGGGCACCGGGGAGCTGTTTTTT.

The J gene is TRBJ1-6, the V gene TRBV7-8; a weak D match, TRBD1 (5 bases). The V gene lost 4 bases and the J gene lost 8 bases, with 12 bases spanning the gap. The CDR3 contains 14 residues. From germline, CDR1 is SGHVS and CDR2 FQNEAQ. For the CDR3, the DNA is TGTGCCAGCAGCTATCGGGACGGCGATTCACCCCTCCACTTT. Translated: CASSYRDGDSPLHF. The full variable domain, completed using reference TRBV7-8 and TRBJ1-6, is GAGVSQSPRYKVAKRGQDVALRCDPISGHVSLFWYQQALGQGPEFLTYFQNEAQLDKSGLPSDRFFAERPEGSVSTLKIQRTQQEDSAVYLCASSYRDGDSPLHFGNGTRLTVT.

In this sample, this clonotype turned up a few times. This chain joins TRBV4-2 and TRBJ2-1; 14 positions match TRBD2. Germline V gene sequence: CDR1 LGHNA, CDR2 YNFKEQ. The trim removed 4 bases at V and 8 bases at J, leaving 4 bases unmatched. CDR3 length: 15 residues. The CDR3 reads CASSRGTSGGDEQFF. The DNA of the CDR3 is TGTGCCAGCAGCCGTGGGACTAGCGGGGGTGATGAGCAGTTCTTC.

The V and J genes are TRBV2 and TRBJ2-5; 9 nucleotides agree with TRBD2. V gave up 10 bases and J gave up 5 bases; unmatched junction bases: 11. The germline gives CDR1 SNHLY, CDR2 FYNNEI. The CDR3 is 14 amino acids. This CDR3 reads CATLRTSAEETQYF. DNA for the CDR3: TGTGCCACCCTCCGGACTAGCGCCGAGGAGACCCAGTACTTC.

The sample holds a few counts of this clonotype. The CDR3 DNA sequence: TGTGCCAGCAGCTTAAAAGGGGTGAACACTGAAGCTTTCTTT. Encoded protein: CASSLKGVNTEAFF. The chain has TRBV7-2 and TRBJ1-1, with D perhaps TRBD1 (5 bases). In germline, CDR1 is SGHTA, CDR2 FQGNSA. The germline V and J ends were trimmed by 2 bases and 0 bases, with 7 bases remaining between them. CDR3 size: 14 residues.

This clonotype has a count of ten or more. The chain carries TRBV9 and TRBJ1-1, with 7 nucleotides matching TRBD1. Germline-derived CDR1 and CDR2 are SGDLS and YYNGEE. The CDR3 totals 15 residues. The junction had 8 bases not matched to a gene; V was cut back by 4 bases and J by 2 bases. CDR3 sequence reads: CASSPRDRLNTEAFF. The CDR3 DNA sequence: TGTGCCAGCAGCCCCCGGGACAGACTAAACACTGAAGCTTTCTTT. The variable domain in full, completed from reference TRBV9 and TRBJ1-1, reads DSGVTQTPKHLITATGQRVTLRCSPRSGDLSVYWYQQSLDQGLQFLIQYYNGEERAKGNILERFSAQQFPDLHSELNLSSLELGDSALYFCASSPRDRLNTEAFFGQGTRLTVV.

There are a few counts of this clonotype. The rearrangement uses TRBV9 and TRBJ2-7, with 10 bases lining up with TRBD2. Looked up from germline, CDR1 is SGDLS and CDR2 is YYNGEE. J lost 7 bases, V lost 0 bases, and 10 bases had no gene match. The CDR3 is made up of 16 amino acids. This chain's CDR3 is CASSVAASGRGREQYV. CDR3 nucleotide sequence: TGTGCCAGCAGCGTAGCGGCTAGCGGGAGAGGGCGGGAGCAGTACGTC.

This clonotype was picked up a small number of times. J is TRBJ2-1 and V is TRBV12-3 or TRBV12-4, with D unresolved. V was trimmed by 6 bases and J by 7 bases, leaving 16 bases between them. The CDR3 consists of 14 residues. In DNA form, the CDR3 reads TGTGCCAGCAGCGGGCGGTTAGGACCGAATGAGCAGTTCTTC. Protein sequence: CASSGRLGPNEQFF.